This TCR beta chain was recovered during a study of cytomegalovirus exposure and HLA in healthy donors. A multiplex PCR was run with 60 Vbeta primers and 13 Jbeta primers. Per the authors' pipeline: Among the unique TCR beta chains that a later analysis counted, around 72 million in all, about 12 million were shared. Method: immunoSEQ multiplex PCR; TCRdb's copy keeps in-frame clones and lacks some. Clonal size and the V and J genes are those of that table, whereas D and trimming came from the DNA. The table has approximately 170,000 clones, 80% seen once. Study-level points and caveats: There were some V segments, including TRBV6-2 and TRBV6-3, excluded as indistinguishable.

Trimming shortened V by 4 bases and J by 1 base, and 4 bases separated the two germline ends. Germline V gene sequence: CDR1 SNHLY, CDR2 FYNNEI. The CDR3 loop spans 13 amino acids. This clone was counted between two and nine times. Its specificity is not known. The chain couples TRBV2 to TRBJ2-2; D is ambiguous. Sequences were obtained from PBMCs. This TCR came from a woman in her forties or fifties in good health and CMV-seropositive. The CDR3 coding sequence is TGTGCCAGCAGTGGTCAGAACACCGGGGAGCTGTTTTTT. This gives the protein CASSGQNTGELFF.